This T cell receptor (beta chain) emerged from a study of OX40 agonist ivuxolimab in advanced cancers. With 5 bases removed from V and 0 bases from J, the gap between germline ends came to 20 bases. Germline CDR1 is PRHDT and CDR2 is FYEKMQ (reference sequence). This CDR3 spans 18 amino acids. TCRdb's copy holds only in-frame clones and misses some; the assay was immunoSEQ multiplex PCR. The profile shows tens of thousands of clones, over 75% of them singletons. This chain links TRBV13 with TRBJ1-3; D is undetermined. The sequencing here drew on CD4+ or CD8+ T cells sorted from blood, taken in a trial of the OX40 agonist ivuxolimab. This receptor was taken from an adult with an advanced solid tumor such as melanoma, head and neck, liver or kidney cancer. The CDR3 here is CASSPSGWRIASGNTIYF. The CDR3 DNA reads TGTGCCAGCAGCCCCTCCGGGTGGAGGATTGCCTCTGGAAACACCATATATTTT. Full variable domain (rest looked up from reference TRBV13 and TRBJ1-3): AAGVIQSPRHLIKEKRETATLKCYPIPRHDTVYWYQQGPGQDPQFLISFYEKMQSDKGSIPDRFSAQQFSDYHSELNMSSLELGDSALYFCASSPSGWRIASGNTIYFGEGSWLTVV.